This T cell receptor beta chain was recovered during a study of cytomegalovirus exposure and HLA in healthy donors. PCR amplification relied on 60 Vbeta primers (plus 13 Jbeta primers). Sequenced by immunoSEQ multiplex PCR; TCRdb stores in-frame clones only, minus some. Seen here are approximately 120,000 clones, around four fifths observed once, and the top ten hold around 20%. The CDR3 contains 11 residues. CDR1 and CDR2 (germline): SEHNR, FQNEAQ (reference sequence). Trimming shortened V by 11 bases and J by 7 bases, and 11 bases separated the two germline ends. The sequencing sample was made of PBMCs. The sequence was collected from a man aged 18 to 30 in good health and CMV-seropositive. V usage is TRBV7-9 and J usage is TRBJ2-2; D is possibly TRBD1 (5 bases). The CDR3 region has the DNA TGTGCCGCCGAAAGGGGCGGGGAGCTGTTTTTT. The encoded protein is CAAERGGELFF.